This T cell receptor (beta chain) is from a study of shared clonotypes between healthy human individuals. TCRdb's table, derived via immunoSEQ multiplex PCR, lists solely in-frame clones and lacks some. Of some 690,000 clones listed, 90% were seen once; the top ten hold roughly 36%. J gave up 6 bases and V 6 bases, and 13 bases lay outside the gene matches. Germline V gene lookup returns CDR1 LNHNV and CDR2 YYDKDF (reference sequence). The length of the CDR3 is 16 residues. Sequencing was done on a sample of memory CD8+ T cells from PBMCs. As to subset: CD45RO+ cells pooled with CCR7-negative TemRA cells. The TCR was taken from a man aged 18-30 years in good health. Some clones in this sample may be carry-over from other donors' samples. The chain links TRBV15 to TRBJ1-5, with 8 bases that match TRBD1. The CDR3 DNA sequence: TGTGCCACCAGGATAATAGGGACAGGCGCGGGTCAGCCCCAGCATTTT. Its protein is CATRIIGTGAGQPQHF.